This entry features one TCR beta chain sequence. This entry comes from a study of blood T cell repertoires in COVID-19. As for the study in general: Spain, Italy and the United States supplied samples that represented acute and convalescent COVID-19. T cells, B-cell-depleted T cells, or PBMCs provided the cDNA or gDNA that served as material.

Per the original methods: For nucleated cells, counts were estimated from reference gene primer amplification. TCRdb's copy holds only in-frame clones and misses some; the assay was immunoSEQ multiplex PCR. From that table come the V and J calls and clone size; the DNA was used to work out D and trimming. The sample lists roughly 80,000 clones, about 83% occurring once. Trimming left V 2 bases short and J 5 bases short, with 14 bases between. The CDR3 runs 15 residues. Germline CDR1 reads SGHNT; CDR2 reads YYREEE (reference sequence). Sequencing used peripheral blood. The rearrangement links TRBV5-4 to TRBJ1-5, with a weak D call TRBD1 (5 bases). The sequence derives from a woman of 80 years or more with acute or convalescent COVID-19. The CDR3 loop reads CASSLQGAEDQPQHF. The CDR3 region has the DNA TGTGCCAGCAGCTTACAAGGGGCTGAGGATCAGCCCCAGCATTTT.